This entry concerns a single T cell receptor beta chain. Its antigen is currently unknown. These data originate in a study of OX40 agonist ivuxolimab in advanced cancers. Study-level background: Melanoma, hepatocellular carcinoma, head and neck or renal cell cancer occurred in dose-escalation patients.

The protocol was immunoSEQ multiplex PCR, while the TCRdb copy is restricted to in-frame clones and leaves out a portion. The sample includes 75,000 to 80,000 clones, more than 75% seen only once; the top ten take 0.45% to 0.7%. Germline V gene sequence: CDR1 SGHDN, CDR2 FVKESK. The CDR3 loop spans 13 amino acids. V lost 0 bases, J lost 10 bases, and 12 bases lay in between. General study findings and limits: Among T cells, CD8+ cells averaged more expanded clones than CD4+ cells.

The source was CD4+ or CD8+ T cells sorted from blood, collected in a trial of the OX40 agonist ivuxolimab. The clonotype was recovered from an adult with an advanced solid tumor such as melanoma, head and neck, liver or kidney cancer. V and J are TRBV14 and TRBJ1-1; no firm D call. For the CDR3, the DNA is TGTGCCAGCAGCCAAGATCATGTACGGCTAGCTTTCTTT. This translates into CASSQDHVRLAFF.